The 15 T cell receptor beta chains below were found in one sample sequenced in a study of blood T cell repertoires in COVID-19. Data came from immunoSEQ multiplex PCR; TCRdb stores just in-frame clones and leaves some out. This table holds approximately 230,000 clones, around nine tenths found once. Sequenced input: PBMCs or T cells enriched from blood (not recorded which). The receptors shown here come from a woman aged 18 to 35 who had recovered from COVID-19.

The chain recombines TRBV27 with TRBJ2-7; 12 bases match TRBD1. Trimming cost V 4 bases and J 4 bases; bases outside gene matches: 5. Germline values: CDR1 MNHEY, CDR2 SMNVEV (reference sequence). This CDR3 is 15 amino acids long. The CDR3 sequence: CASSYGTGGMYEQYF. CDR3 in DNA: TGTGCCAGCAGTTACGGGACAGGGGGCATGTACGAGCAGTACTTC.

The genes are TRBV7-8 and TRBJ2-5; 7 nucleotides align to TRBD2. V was pared by 3 bases and J by 3 bases, with 10 bases of the junction left unmatched. This CDR3 contains 16 residues. Germline loops: CDR1 SGHVS, CDR2 FQNEAQ. CDR3 sequence: CASSFLRASGKETQYF. For the CDR3, the DNA is TGTGCCAGCAGCTTCCTGAGGGCTAGCGGTAAAGAGACCCAGTACTTC.

This clone was counted only a few times. The genes are TRBV6-6 and TRBJ1-2; D unresolved. This CDR3 spans 17 amino acids. V was clipped by 6 bases and J by 4 bases, with 24 bases between them. Germline loops: CDR1 MNHNY, CDR2 SVGAGI (reference sequence). Written as DNA, the CDR3 is TGTGCCAGCAGCCGATCTTACTCCGGAGTTAGAGTCTATGGCTACACCTTC. This sequence encodes CASSRSYSGVRVYGYTF.

The chain carries TRBV28 and TRBJ2-1, with a weak D call TRBD1 (6 bases). V dropped 10 bases and J dropped 9 bases, with 16 bases sitting between them. Germline lookup yields CDR1 MDHEN and CDR2 SYDVKM. The CDR3 contains 12 residues. This chain's CDR3 is CATLWGQIEQFF. The CDR3 nucleotides are TGTGCCACCCTATGGGGGCAGATTGAGCAGTTCTTC.

The chain links TRBV6-1 to TRBJ1-4; D remains ambiguous. CDR1 and CDR2 (germline): MNHNS, SASEGT. Trimming left V 1 base short and J 16 bases short, with 13 bases between. The CDR3 is 12 residues long. This chain's CDR3 is CASSEVGTASFF. CDR3 sequence (DNA): TGTGCCAGCAGTGAAGTCGGAACAGCCTCGTTTTTT.

The genes are TRBV14 and TRBJ2-7; 8 nucleotides agree with TRBD1. This CDR3 has 17 residues. Germline CDR1 reads SGHDN; CDR2 reads FVKESK. V lost 1 base and J lost 3; bases outside the gene matches: 11. The CDR3 DNA is TGTGCCAGCAGCCAAGCCCACTGGGACAGGCGCTTCTACGAGCAGTACTTC. Its translation: CASSQAHWDRRFYEQYF.

This clone has a handful of counts. The chain employs TRBV3-1 (or the pseudogene TRBV3-2) and TRBJ1-1; TRBD1 is a possible D gene (6 bases). Germline CDR1 and CDR2: LGHDT and YNNKEL (reference sequence). The CDR3 consists of 14 residues. V was pared by 8 bases and J by 5 bases, with 18 bases between. The CDR3 nucleotides read TGTGCCAGCTCTAAGTGGACCAGGGGAACTGAAGCTTTCTTT. Its translation: CASSKWTRGTEAFF.

In its sample, this clone was seen once. The rearrangement uses TRBV5-1 and TRBJ2-3, with TRBD2 matching 7 bases. This CDR3 spans 14 amino acids. Trimming took 2 bases from V and 2 from J; bases not matched to a gene: 2. Germline V gives CDR1 SGHRS, CDR2 YFSETQ. The CDR3 loop reads CASSFAGDTDTQYF. The CDR3 DNA reads as TGCGCCAGCAGCTTTGCGGGGGACACAGATACGCAGTATTTT.

V gene TRBV24-1 combines with J gene TRBJ2-1; TRBD1 matches at 8 bases. This CDR3 comprises 15 residues. Germline lookup yields CDR1 KGHDR and CDR2 SFDVKD. The J segment lost 1 base and the V segment lost 9 bases, leaving 7 bases of the junction unmatched. CDR3 amino acids: CATGRQGMSYNEQFF. CDR3 sequence (DNA): TGTGCCACCGGCAGACAGGGGATGTCCTACAATGAGCAGTTCTTC.

This clone has more than one count but fewer than ten. This sequence joins TRBV28 and TRBJ2-7; 11 nucleotides line up with TRBD2. Per germline, CDR1 MDHEN and CDR2 SYDVKM. V lost 6 bases, J lost 3 bases, and 7 bases stayed unmatched. This CDR3 has 15 amino acids. The CDR3 nucleotides are TGTGCCAGCAGCGTACTAGCGGGAGCGGGCTACGAGCAGTACTTC. As protein: CASSVLAGAGYEQYF.

V is TRBV19 and J is TRBJ2-2, with D uncertain. The CDR3 is 12 residues long. The germline CDR1 and CDR2 sequences are LNHDA and SQIVND (reference sequence). The ends were cut back, 5 bases at V and 5 bases at J, with 6 bases in the middle. CDR3 region: CASSFQTGELFF. The CDR3 DNA reads TGTGCCAGTAGTTTCCAGACCGGGGAGCTGTTTTTT.

The V call is TRBV15, the J call TRBJ1-1; D gene unclear. Germline V gene data show CDR1 as LNHNV and CDR2 as YYDKDF (reference sequence). Deletions cut 0 bases from V and 7 bases from J, with 15 bases between. The CDR3 runs 15 residues. The CDR3 sequence is CATSRDITLENEAFF. CDR3 DNA sequence: TGTGCCACCAGCAGAGATATTACTCTCGAAAATGAAGCTTTCTTT.

J is TRBJ1-1 and V is TRBV4-3; TRBD1 is a possible D gene (6 bases). The CDR3 is 15 amino acids. Trimming shortened V by 3 bases and J by 0 bases, and 11 bases separated the two germline ends. Looked up from germline, CDR1 is LGHNA and CDR2 is YSLEER. CDR3 coding DNA: TGCGCCAGCAGCCACCAACAGGGAGTGAACACTGAAGCTTTCTTT. It translates to CASSHQQGVNTEAFF.

Points on this clone: The same CDR3 arises from other DNA sequences in this sample as well. The chain carries TRBV18 and TRBJ1-1; 7 bases map to TRBD1. The CDR3 consists of 13 residues. CDR1 and CDR2 from the germline V gene are KGHSH and LQKENI. Germline trimming cut 8 bases from V and 7 bases from J; bases unmatched to any gene: 10. This chain's CDR3 is CASRQGVAGEAFF. CDR3 bases: TGTGCCAGCAGGCAGGGGGTAGCAGGTGAAGCTTTCTTT.

The chain has TRBV5-1 and TRBJ2-2; D is ambiguous. Looked up from germline, CDR1 is SGHRS and CDR2 is YFSETQ. The CDR3 runs 14 residues. The germline V and J ends were trimmed by 0 bases and 6 bases, with 9 bases remaining between them. The CDR3 DNA reads TGCGCCAGCAGCTTGGTAGCCACCGCCGGGGAGCTGTTTTTT. This translates into CASSLVATAGELFF.